This T cell receptor beta chain was captured by sequencing in a study of blood T cell repertoires in COVID-19. Looking at the study overall: Some COVID-19 samples were acute and others convalescent; all came from the United States, Italy and Spain.

Individuals drawn from some 25 US areas were about 18 to 95 years old. Cohort allocation depended upon clinical history that participants reported. The CDR3 is 12 residues long. The junction had 10 bases not matched to a gene; V was cut back by 6 bases and J by 12 bases. The germline CDR1 and CDR2 sequences are MDHEN and SYDVKM. Measured with immunoSEQ multiplex PCR; TCRdb has only the in-frame clones, and not every one. The table lists 250,000 to 350,000 clones, around 89% of them singletons, with approximately 4% in the top ten. The sequenced material came from PBMCs or T cells enriched from blood (not recorded which). The chain recombines TRBV28 with TRBJ1-1; 7 positions agree with TRBD1. This TCR was sampled from a woman between 18 and 29 years old with acute COVID-19. The CDR3 nucleotides read TGTGCCAGCAGCCGAGGGACAGCCTTTACTTTCTTT. Protein product: CASSRGTAFTFF.